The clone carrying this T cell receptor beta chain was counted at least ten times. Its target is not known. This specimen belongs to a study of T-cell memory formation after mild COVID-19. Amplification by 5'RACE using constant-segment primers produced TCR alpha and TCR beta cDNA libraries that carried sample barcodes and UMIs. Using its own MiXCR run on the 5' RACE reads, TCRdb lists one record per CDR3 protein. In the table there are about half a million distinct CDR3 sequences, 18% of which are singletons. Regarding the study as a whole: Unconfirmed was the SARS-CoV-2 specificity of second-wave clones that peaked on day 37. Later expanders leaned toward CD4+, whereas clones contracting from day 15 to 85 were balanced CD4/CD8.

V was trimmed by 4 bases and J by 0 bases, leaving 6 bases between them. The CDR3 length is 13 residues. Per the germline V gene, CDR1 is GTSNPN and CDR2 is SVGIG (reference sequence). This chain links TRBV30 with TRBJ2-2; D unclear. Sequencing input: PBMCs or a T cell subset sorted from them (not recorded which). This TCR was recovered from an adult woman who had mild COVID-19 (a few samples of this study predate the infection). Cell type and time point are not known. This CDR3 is CAWKGPNTGELFF. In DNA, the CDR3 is TGTGCCTGGAAAGGCCCGAACACCGGGGAGCTGTTTTTT.